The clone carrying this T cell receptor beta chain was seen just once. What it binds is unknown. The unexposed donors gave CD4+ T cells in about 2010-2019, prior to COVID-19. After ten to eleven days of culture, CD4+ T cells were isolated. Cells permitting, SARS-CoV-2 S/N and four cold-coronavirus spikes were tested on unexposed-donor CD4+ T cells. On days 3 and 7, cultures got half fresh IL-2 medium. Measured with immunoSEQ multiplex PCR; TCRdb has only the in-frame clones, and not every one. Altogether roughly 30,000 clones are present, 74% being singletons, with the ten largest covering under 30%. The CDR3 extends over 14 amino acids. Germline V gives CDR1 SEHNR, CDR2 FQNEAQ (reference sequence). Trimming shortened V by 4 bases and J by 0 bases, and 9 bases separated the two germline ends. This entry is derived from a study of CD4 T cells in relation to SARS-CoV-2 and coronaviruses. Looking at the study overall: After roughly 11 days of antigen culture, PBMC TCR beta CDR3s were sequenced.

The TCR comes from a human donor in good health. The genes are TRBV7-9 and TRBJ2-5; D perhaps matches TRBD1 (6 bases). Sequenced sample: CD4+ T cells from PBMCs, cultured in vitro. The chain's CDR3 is CASSSRDNQETQYF. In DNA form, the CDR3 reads TGTGCCAGCAGCTCTAGGGACAACCAAGAGACCCAGTACTTC.